Sequencing of this TCR beta chain was carried out in a study of cytomegalovirus exposure and HLA in healthy donors. The CDR3 is 15 amino acids. Germline loops: CDR1 PRHDT, CDR2 FYEKMQ (reference sequence). V lost 5 bases, J lost 1 base, and 5 bases stayed unmatched. The PCR used 60 Vbeta and 13 Jbeta primers. Authors' methods: The authors later counted 70 million to 80 million unique TCR beta chains, 8.5 million to 13 million of them shared. Repertoires were generated with immunoSEQ multiplex PCR, while TCRdb's copy carries only in-frame clones and drops some. That table is the source of V, J and clone size, and D and trimming were worked out from the DNA. Recorded for this sample: 100,000 to 150,000 clones. Broader study findings: Common viral pathogens (according to a later analysis) appeared linked to several of the most significant clusters. What TCR beta sequences reportedly achieved was accurate prediction of HLA-A and HLA-B alleles in most subjects.

Concerning this clone itself: Its cognate antigen is unknown.

The chain links TRBV13 to TRBJ2-7; TRBD2 aligns across 10 bases. What was sequenced was PBMCs. The receptor's source is a woman aged 40 to 50 in good health and CMV-seropositive. The CDR3 here is CASSPGTSESYEQYF. The CDR3 DNA reads TGTGCCAGCAGCCCAGGGACTAGCGAATCCTACGAGCAGTACTTC.